This T cell receptor (beta chain) was recovered during a study of PD-1 blockade in classical Hodgkin lymphoma. Study-level results: CD4+ TCR diversity climbed significantly by C4D1, unlike CD8+ TCR diversity. Patients who responded completely had about the same baseline diversity as newly diagnosed patients. Newly diagnosed patients had baseline TCR diversity that was reportedly lower than that of healthy donors.

All patients relapsed after autologous stem cell transplantation, and brentuximab vedotin exposure varied. It was by magnetic negative selection that CD4+ T cells were purified from thawed PBMCs. When best responses were assessed, they were complete response, partial response or progressive disease. CDR3 size: 12 residues. Trimming cost V 4 bases and J 7 bases, with 10 bases left between them. From germline, CDR1 is ENHRY and CDR2 SYGVKD. The table came from immunoSEQ multiplex PCR; TCRdb's copy has only in-frame clones and leaves some out. The sample lists under 30,000 clones, less than 90% occurring once. On this clone: What it binds is unknown.

The specimen was CD4+ T cells from blood, collected at baseline. This clonotype originated in a human donor with classical Hodgkin lymphoma. The chain has TRBV10-3 and TRBJ1-1, with a weak D call TRBD1 (5 bases). CDR3 DNA: TGTGCCATCAGTGTCCCAAGGGGTGAAGCTTTCTTT. Its protein is CAISVPRGEAFF.